The 18 T cell receptor beta chains given below trace back to one sample, sequenced in a study of regulatory T cells in long-lasting Graves disease. Time point denoted: newly diagnosed GD, antithyroid drugs for less than 3 months. Isolated PBMC RNA provided the starting material for the TCR library. To make TCR beta libraries, researchers used iRepertoire HTBI primers and Arm-PCR of CDR3 regions. MiXCR, applied by TCRdb to the multiplex PCR reads, yields one record per CDR3 protein. The sample lists 350,000 to 500,000 distinct CDR3 sequences; approximately 14% were seen once. This same sample was also part of a study on T cells in Graves' hyperthyroidism and ophthalmopathy.

The sequences come from peripheral blood mononuclear cells (PBMCs), collected at new diagnosis, from a patient treated with antithyroid drugs. Source of these receptors: a woman aged 50 to 65 with Graves disease.

In its sample, this clonotype was seen many times. V gene TRBV7-6 combines with J gene TRBJ2-1; D unresolved. V was cut by 5 bases and J by 7 bases, with 9 bases left in between. This CDR3 has 12 amino acids. Germline values: CDR1 SGHVS, CDR2 FNYEAQ. The CDR3 loop reads CASSPRLNEQFF. Here the CDR3 DNA reads TGTGCCAGCAGCCCAAGATTAAATGAGCAGTTCTTC.

This clonotype came up many times. The chain joins TRBV5-1 to TRBJ1-2; 10 bases are a match to TRBD1. The V segment lost 4 bases and the J segment 0 bases; nucleotides outside the gene matches: 15. This CDR3 comprises 19 residues. The V gene's germline CDR1 is SGHRS and CDR2 YFSETQ. CDR3 residues: CASSLGNPGQGITNYGYTF. The CDR3 nucleotides read TGCGCCAGCAGCCTAGGCAACCCGGGACAGGGGATCACTAACTATGGCTACACCTTC.

The V call is TRBV4-2, the J call TRBJ2-2, with 13 nucleotides matching TRBD2. CDR1 is LGHNA and CDR2 is YNFKEQ in the germline V gene. With 4 bases clipped from V and 0 bases from J, the junction kept 11 bases outside the gene matches. The CDR3 is 20 residues long. This CDR3 is CASSRPIGTSGKSNTGELFF. In nucleotides, the CDR3 is TGTGCCAGCAGCCGACCAATAGGGACTAGCGGGAAATCGAACACCGGGGAGCTGTTTTTT.

This clonotype has a count of ten or more. The chain has TRBV5-1 and TRBJ1-5; no clear D. Germline CDR1 is SGHRS and CDR2 is YFSETQ. The CDR3 sequence is 15 residues long. Between the trimmed V and J ends, which lost 0 bases and 3 bases, there was a span of 10 bases. CDR3 loop: CASSLGGTDNQPQHF. The CDR3 nucleotides read TGCGCCAGCAGCTTGGGCGGAACAGACAATCAGCCCCAGCATTTT.

As for this clonotype: A much larger clonotype is one base distant, so this may be a read error. The conserved phenylalanine or tryptophan normally closing the CDR3 is absent here, so this likely arose from a read error. This chain links TRBV30 with TRBJ2-3; maybe TRBD2 (5 bases). V was shortened by 4 bases and J by 2 bases, with 19 bases between the two germline ends. Germline assignment: CDR1 GTSNPN and CDR2 SVGIG (reference sequence). CDR3 size: 16 residues. The CDR3 region is CAWTHPRRYFTDTQYS. The DNA for the CDR3 is TGTGCCTGGACGCACCCTAGGAGGTATTTCACAGATACGCAGTATTCT.

This clonotype was recorded at least ten times. The chain links TRBV5-4 to TRBJ2-7; 7 bases agree with TRBD1. The ends lost 2 bases at V and 1 base at J; junction bases unmatched: 6. From germline, CDR1 is SGHNT and CDR2 YYREEE (reference sequence). The CDR3 covers 15 residues. The CDR3 sequence is CASSLQPGQSYEQYF. In DNA, the CDR3 is TGTGCCAGCAGCTTACAACCGGGACAGTCCTACGAGCAGTACTTC.

This clonotype was observed at least ten times. The gene calls are TRBV27 and TRBJ2-7; TRBD1 aligns across 7 bases. This CDR3 contains 13 residues. Losses at the gene ends were 8 bases for V and 6 bases for J; bases not matched to a gene: 10. From germline, CDR1 is MNHEY and CDR2 SMNVEV (reference sequence). DNA of the CDR3: TGTGCCAGCGGGATGACAGGGATCCTCGAGCAGTACTTC. This encodes CASGMTGILEQYF.

The chain joins TRBV6-1 to TRBJ1-1; D is ambiguous. The CDR3 consists of 12 residues. Germline V lookup: CDR1 MNHNS, CDR2 SASEGT. Deletions cut 2 bases from V and 3 bases from J, with 4 bases between. The DNA of the CDR3 is TGTGCCAGCAGTGAAACGTACACTGAAGCTTTCTTT. It encodes CASSETYTEAFF.

In this sample, this clonotype turned up many times. This chain joins TRBV18 and TRBJ2-5; no firm D call. The CDR3 consists of 13 residues. From germline, CDR1 is KGHSH and CDR2 LQKENI. Trimming left V 2 bases short and J 2 bases short, with 6 bases between. CDR3 in DNA: TGTGCCAGCTCACCAATGGATCAAGAGACCCAGTACTTC. Translating gives CASSPMDQETQYF.

This clonotype has only a few counts. A much larger clone differs by one base, so this may be a read error. The V call is TRBV13, the J call TRBJ1-5; maybe TRBD1 (5 bases). The CDR3 loop spans 15 amino acids. CDR1 and CDR2 from the germline V gene are PRHDT and FYEKMQ (reference sequence). Here the CDR3 DNA reads TGTGTCAGCAGCCGGGGACCCGATAGCAATCAGCCCCAGCATTTT. It specifies CVSSRGPDSNQPQHF.

This clonotype was detected a few times. This chain links TRBV5-1 with TRBJ1-2, with no clear D. There are 16 residues in the CDR3. In germline, CDR1 is SGHRS, CDR2 YFSETQ. The V end was cut by 1 base, the J end by 1 base, with 14 bases between. As DNA, the CDR3 is TGCGCCAGCAGCTTGAAACTAAATACAGTTAACTATGGCTACACCTTC. It encodes CASSLKLNTVNYGYTF.

This clonotype was counted only a few times. This chain connects TRBV4-1 to TRBJ1-5; D is perhaps TRBD1 (6 bases). Germline CDR1 is MGHRA and CDR2 is YSYEKL. This CDR3 has 15 amino acids. Trimming shortened V by 0 bases and J by 6 bases, and 12 bases separated the two germline ends. The CDR3: CASSQDTTGLQPQHF. The CDR3, as DNA: TGCGCCAGCAGCCAAGACACGACAGGCCTTCAGCCCCAGCATTTT.

This clonotype was observed at least ten times. CDR3 sequence reads: CSVVIGGSLPYEQYF. For the CDR3, the DNA is TGCAGCGTTGTCATCGGCGGGAGCCTCCCCTACGAGCAGTACTTC. J is TRBJ2-7 and V is TRBV29-1; 7 bases are shared with TRBD2. The junction had 11 bases not matched to a gene; V was cut back by 4 bases and J by 2 bases. This CDR3 contains 15 residues. Germline values: CDR1 SQVTM, CDR2 ANQGSEA.

The CDR3 DNA reads TGTGCCAGCGCACGACAGGCGGGACGTAGGTCCTACAATGAGCAGTTCTTC. Its protein product is CASARQAGRRSYNEQFF. The chain employs TRBV6-1 and TRBJ2-1; either TRBD1 or TRBD2 may supply D (6 bases each). Germline V CDR1 and CDR2: MNHNS, SASEGT. The CDR3 covers 17 residues. The V end was cut by 8 bases, the J end by 1 base, with 21 bases between.

This clonotype was observed at least ten times. The chain employs TRBV28 and TRBJ1-4; D is uncertain. Germline loops: CDR1 MDHEN, CDR2 SYDVKM. Trimming removed 7 bases from V and 0 bases from J, with 9 bases in between. The CDR3 sequence is 14 residues long. The CDR3, as DNA: TGTGCCAGCACCCCGGAGACAACTAATGAAAAACTGTTTTTT. Protein product: CASTPETTNEKLFF.

This clonotype was seen many times. V gene TRBV12-3 or TRBV12-4 combines with J gene TRBJ1-5; D not certain. There are 12 residues in the CDR3. V gave up 7 bases and J gave up 6 bases, with 10 bases separating them. The CDR3 coding sequence is TGTGCCAGCACAATGGGGAGTCAGCCCCAGCATTTT. Translating it yields CASTMGSQPQHF.

In this sample, this clonotype turned up many times. The rearrangement links TRBV5-1 to TRBJ2-1, with 7 nucleotides matching TRBD1. CDR1 is SGHRS, CDR2 YFSETQ, per germline. V trimming: 0 bases; J trimming: 6 bases; junction bases outside the gene matches: 12. The CDR3 contains 17 residues. Here the CDR3 DNA reads TGCGCCAGCAGCTTGGAGAGGGGGCTACGCTTAAGCAATGAGCAGTTCTTC. It codes for CASSLERGLRLSNEQFF.

This clonotype occurred once. It may be a read error: a sequence one base away is much more abundant. This CDR3 reads CVSSFLAARNIQYF. The CDR3 DNA follows: TGTGTCAGCAGTTTTTTAGCGGCGCGAAACATTCAGTACTTC. The chain has TRBV28 and TRBJ2-4; possibly TRBD2 for D (6 bases). Per germline, CDR1 MDHEN and CDR2 SYDVKM. CDR3 size: 14 residues.